This section outlines one T cell receptor (beta chain) sequence together with its context. The entry originates in a study of blood T cell repertoires in COVID-19. Clones were read by immunoSEQ multiplex PCR, and TCRdb kept only the in-frame ones, dropping some. This sample has hundreds of thousands of clones; about nine tenths occur once, and the top ten carry 7% to 10%. The V and J ends lost 4 bases and 4 bases, in that order; junction bases with no gene match: 6. Per the germline V gene, CDR1 is SGHNT and CDR2 is YYREEE (reference sequence). This CDR3 is built from 15 residues. V gene TRBV5-4 combines with J gene TRBJ2-7, with TRBD1 matching over 12 bases. This TCR was recovered from a woman aged 60-75 years who had recovered from COVID-19. The source material was PBMCs or T cells enriched from blood (not recorded which). The CDR3 loop reads CASSPPGQGAYEQYF. The CDR3, as DNA: TGTGCCAGCAGCCCACCGGGACAGGGGGCATACGAGCAGTACTTC.